This entry lists 12 T cell receptor beta chains sequenced from one sample in a study of blood T cell repertoires in COVID-19. The assay was immunoSEQ multiplex PCR, and TCRdb's table has in-frame clones only and misses some. This sample has 100,000 to 150,000 clones, with 60% to 80% found just once. The sequencing sample was made of peripheral blood. All receptors come from a man between 60 and 70 years old with acute or convalescent COVID-19.

The DNA of the CDR3 is TGCGCCAGCAGAGGCGGGGTTGAGCAGTTCTTC. It specifies CASRGGVEQFF. The V call is TRBV10-1, the J call TRBJ2-1; D may be TRBD2 (6 bases). The CDR3 extends over 11 amino acids. The V gene's germline CDR1 is WNHNN and CDR2 SYGVQD (reference sequence). The germline V and J ends were trimmed by 6 bases and 9 bases, with 9 bases remaining between them.

This chain links TRBV9 with TRBJ2-3, with D perhaps matching TRBD1 (6 bases). Trimming stripped 0 bases from V and 0 bases from J, with 11 bases between. The length of the CDR3 is 16 residues. Germline values: CDR1 SGDLS, CDR2 YYNGEE. The CDR3 DNA reads as TGTGCCAGCAGCGTAGATGGACAGATCAGCACAGATACGCAGTATTTT. Protein: CASSVDGQISTDTQYF. The entire variable domain, with the rest obtained from reference TRBV9 and TRBJ2-3, is as follows: DSGVTQTPKHLITATGQRVTLRCSPRSGDLSVYWYQQSLDQGLQFLIQYYNGEERAKGNILERFSAQQFPDLHSELNLSSLELGDSALYFCASSVDGQISTDTQYFGPGTRLTVL.

This chain joins TRBV24-1 and TRBJ2-2; TRBD2 matches at 14 bases. Germline V lookup: CDR1 KGHDR, CDR2 SFDVKD. The CDR3 runs 17 residues. The trim removed 9 bases at V and 3 bases at J, leaving 8 bases unmatched. The CDR3 spells CATLRTSGRRDTGELFF. CDR3 bases: TGTGCCACCCTACGGACTAGCGGGAGGCGGGACACCGGGGAGCTGTTTTTT.

V and J are TRBV3-1 (or the pseudogene TRBV3-2) and TRBJ2-7; TRBD2 aligns across 7 bases. Germline V gene data show CDR1 as LGHDT and CDR2 as YNNKEL (reference sequence). This CDR3 spans 15 amino acids. The trim removed 5 bases at V and 5 bases at J, leaving 12 bases unmatched. CDR3 DNA sequence: TGTGCCAGCAGCTTTGCCCCCCCCGGGGGGAACGAGCAGTACTTC. It is translated as CASSFAPPGGNEQYF.

This rearrangement joins TRBV19 to TRBJ1-1; D might be TRBD1 (5 bases). Per germline, CDR1 LNHDA and CDR2 SQIVND (reference sequence). This CDR3 has 15 residues. V was pared by 6 bases and J by 3 bases, with 17 bases between. CDR3 loop: CASRRYDSIYTEAFF. CDR3 bases: TGTGCCAGTAGACGGTATGACAGTATCTACACTGAAGCTTTCTTT.

The gene calls are TRBV7-3 and TRBJ2-1; perhaps TRBD2 as D (6 bases). V lost 3 bases, J lost 9 bases, and 15 bases lay in between. The CDR3 has 14 residues. Germline assignment: CDR1 SGHTA and CDR2 FQGTGA. This CDR3 reads CASSFSGAGTEQFF. The CDR3 coding sequence is TGTGCCAGCAGCTTTTCTGGGGCGGGAACTGAGCAGTTCTTC. The full variable domain, in which reference TRBV7-3 and TRBJ2-1 provide the parts outside the CDR3, is GAGVSQTPSNKVTEKGKYVELRCDPISGHTALYWYRQSLGQGPEFLIYFQGTGAADDSGLPNDRFFAVRPEGSVSTLKIQRTERGDSAVYLCASSFSGAGTEQFFGPGTRLTVL.

The J gene is TRBJ1-1, the V gene TRBV6-2 or TRBV6-3; D is ambiguous. Germline V gene sequence: CDR1 MNHEY, CDR2 SVGEGT. The CDR3 is made up of 16 amino acids. Trimming pared 4 bases from V and 1 base from J, leaving 16 bases between. The DNA of the CDR3 is TGTGCCAGCAGTTTTTTATCCCGGAGTGGGAACACTGAAGCTTTCTTT. It codes for CASSFLSRSGNTEAFF.

The chain joins TRBV29-1 to TRBJ2-3; possibly TRBD2 for D (6 bases). The V gene's germline CDR1 is SQVTM and CDR2 ANQGSEA. V was clipped by 5 bases and J by 4 bases, with 10 bases between them. The CDR3 has 12 residues. The CDR3 nucleotides are TGCAGCGTTCCGCGGGACCCAGATACGCAGTATTTT. Translation: CSVPRDPDTQYF.

J is TRBJ1-2 and V is TRBV6-6, with 9 nucleotides matching TRBD1. CDR1 is MNHNY, CDR2 SVGAGI, per germline (reference sequence). V was pared by 4 bases and J by 2 bases, with 2 bases of the junction left unmatched. CDR3 length equals 14 residues. The CDR3 protein is CASSSTGGNYGYTF. CDR3 nucleotides: TGTGCCAGCAGTTCTACAGGGGGCAACTATGGCTACACCTTC.

V is TRBV6-6 and J is TRBJ2-7; 8 bases are a match to TRBD2. In germline, CDR1 is MNHNY, CDR2 SVGAGI (reference sequence). V was pared by 0 bases and J by 5 bases, with 3 bases of the junction left unmatched. The CDR3 is 14 residues long. DNA for the CDR3: TGTGCCAGCAGTTACTCCCGACTAGCGCACGAGCAGTACTTC. Translating gives CASSYSRLAHEQYF.

DNA for the CDR3: TGTGCCACCAGTGAGACTACAGCCGCGGGGACCTACAATGAGCAGTTCTTC. This encodes CATSETTAAGTYNEQFF. This chain joins TRBV24-1 and TRBJ2-1, with D perhaps matching TRBD2 (6 bases). Trimming shortened V by 4 bases and J by 2 bases, and 17 bases separated the two germline ends. The V gene's germline CDR1 is KGHDR and CDR2 SFDVKD. CDR3 length: 17 residues.

This chain uses TRBV30 with TRBJ1-1; D may be TRBD1 (5 bases). The germline V gene encodes CDR1 GTSNPN and CDR2 SVGIG (reference sequence). Trimming took off 2 bases at V and 4 bases at J, with 8 bases between the two ends. The CDR3 length is 12 residues. CDR3: CAWSQGSTEAFF. The DNA of the CDR3 is TGTGCCTGGAGTCAGGGAAGCACTGAAGCTTTCTTT.